These T cell receptor beta chains were read from a single sample in a study of cytomegalovirus exposure and HLA in healthy donors. Some clones are missing from TCRdb's copy, which holds only in-frame ones; the method was immunoSEQ multiplex PCR. This table has 120,000 or so clones, around 78% appearing once. The sample taken for sequencing was PBMCs. The receptors were sampled from a man aged 18 to 30 in good health and CMV-seropositive. The CDR3 runs from the conserved cysteine through the conserved F or W. Each record gives: V gene, J gene, CDR3 length, clone size, CDR3 protein. Expanded clones get a size class; other rows say once, few or many, or leave the size out.

V gene: TRBV19
J gene: TRBJ1-2
CDR3 length: 16
clone size: NA
CDR3 protein: CASALPGQGAANGYTF

V gene: TRBV6-1
J gene: TRBJ1-5
CDR3 length: 18
clone size: once
CDR3 protein: CASSGADWKVYSNQPQHF

V gene: TRBV30
J gene: TRBJ2-7
CDR3 length: 12
clone size: NA
CDR3 protein: CAWSRGYNEQYF

V gene: TRBV4-1
J gene: TRBJ1-1
CDR3 length: 18
clone size: NA
CDR3 protein: CASSQDGGTPPGATEAFF

V gene: TRBV19
J gene: TRBJ2-1
CDR3 length: 20
clone size: NA
CDR3 protein: CASSASGLAGVLPPYNEQFF

V gene: TRBV2
J gene: TRBJ2-6
CDR3 length: 17
clone size: NA
CDR3 protein: CASRVGQAFSGANVLTF

V gene: TRBV5-4
J gene: TRBJ2-7
CDR3 length: 15
clone size: NA
CDR3 protein: CASGREGQAIYEQYF

V gene: TRBV4-1
J gene: TRBJ2-7
CDR3 length: 15
clone size: NA
CDR3 protein: CASSQLAGGFYEQYF

V gene: TRBV28
J gene: TRBJ1-2
CDR3 length: 13
clone size: NA
CDR3 protein: CASSLWRLYGYTF

V gene: TRBV15
J gene: TRBJ1-2
CDR3 length: 16
clone size: NA
CDR3 protein: CATSRDLGQGINGYTF

V gene: TRBV30
J gene: TRBJ1-3
CDR3 length: 13
clone size: NA
CDR3 protein: CAWGGQAGNTIYF

V gene: TRBV19
J gene: TRBJ2-6
CDR3 length: 16
clone size: few
CDR3 protein: CASSIAGLSGANVLTF

V gene: TRBV13
J gene: TRBJ1-5
CDR3 length: 13
clone size: NA
CDR3 protein: CASSSQGSQPQHF

V gene: TRBV30
J gene: TRBJ1-1
CDR3 length: 13
clone size: NA
CDR3 protein: CAWRATGFTEAFF

V gene: TRBV6-1
J gene: TRBJ2-2
CDR3 length: 18
clone size: once
CDR3 protein: CASSEKVFGGPSTGELFF

V gene: TRBV5-1
J gene: TRBJ2-5
CDR3 length: 13
clone size: NA
CDR3 protein: CASSRSDQETQYF

V gene: TRBV5-6
J gene: TRBJ2-7
CDR3 length: 14
clone size: NA
CDR3 protein: CASSLAAGSYEQYF

V gene: TRBV7-2
J gene: TRBJ2-2
CDR3 length: 16
clone size: NA
CDR3 protein: CASSLWGQGVAGELFF

V gene: TRBV2
J gene: TRBJ2-7
CDR3 length: 12
clone size: NA
CDR3 protein: CASSGTGYEQYF

V gene: TRBV5-6
J gene: TRBJ1-2
CDR3 length: 15
clone size: NA
CDR3 protein: CASSSSPTGAYGYTF

V gene: TRBV7-9
J gene: TRBJ1-5
CDR3 length: 15
clone size: NA
CDR3 protein: CASSLGGTGNQPQHF

V gene: TRBV19
J gene: TRBJ2-2
CDR3 length: 17
clone size: NA
CDR3 protein: CASSQYPGGRKNGELFF